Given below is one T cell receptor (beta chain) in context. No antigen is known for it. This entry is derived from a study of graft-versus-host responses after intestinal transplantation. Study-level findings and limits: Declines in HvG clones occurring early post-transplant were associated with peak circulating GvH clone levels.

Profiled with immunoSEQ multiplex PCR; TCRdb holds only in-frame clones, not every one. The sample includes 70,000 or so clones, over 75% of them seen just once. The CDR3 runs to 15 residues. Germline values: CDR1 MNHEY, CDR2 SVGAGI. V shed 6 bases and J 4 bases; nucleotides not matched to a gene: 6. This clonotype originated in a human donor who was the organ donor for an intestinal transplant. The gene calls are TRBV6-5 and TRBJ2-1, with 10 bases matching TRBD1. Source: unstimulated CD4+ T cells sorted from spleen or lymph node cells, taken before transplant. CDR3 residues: CASSLRTGGYNEQFF. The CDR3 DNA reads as TGTGCCAGCAGCCTGAGGACAGGGGGATACAATGAGCAGTTCTTC.